This TCR beta chain was obtained from a study of T cells in Graves' hyperthyroidism and ophthalmopathy. As for the study in general: Peripheral blood was acquired at first diagnosis, ahead of any therapy whatsoever.

This clonotype was recorded many times. The CDR3 length is 16 residues. With 0 bases clipped from V and 4 bases from J, the junction kept 5 bases outside the gene matches. Germline V gene lookup returns CDR1 LGHDT and CDR2 YNNKEL (reference sequence). TCR beta CDR3 regions were amplified from RNA transcripts. First-round RT-PCR with HTBI primers amplified the TCR CDR3 region. TCRdb passed the multiplex PCR reads through MiXCR, listing each CDR3 protein once. The sample consists of around 400,000 distinct CDR3 sequences, about 15% of them appearing once. Sequencing input: blood. The clonotype was recovered from a woman aged 60-75 years with Graves' ophthalmopathy. The chain is built from TRBV3-1 and TRBJ2-5; 10 bases match TRBD1. As DNA, the CDR3 is TGTGCCAGCAGCCAAGATCGACAGGGGGCCGGAGAGACCCAGTACTTC. Translation: CASSQDRQGAGETQYF.